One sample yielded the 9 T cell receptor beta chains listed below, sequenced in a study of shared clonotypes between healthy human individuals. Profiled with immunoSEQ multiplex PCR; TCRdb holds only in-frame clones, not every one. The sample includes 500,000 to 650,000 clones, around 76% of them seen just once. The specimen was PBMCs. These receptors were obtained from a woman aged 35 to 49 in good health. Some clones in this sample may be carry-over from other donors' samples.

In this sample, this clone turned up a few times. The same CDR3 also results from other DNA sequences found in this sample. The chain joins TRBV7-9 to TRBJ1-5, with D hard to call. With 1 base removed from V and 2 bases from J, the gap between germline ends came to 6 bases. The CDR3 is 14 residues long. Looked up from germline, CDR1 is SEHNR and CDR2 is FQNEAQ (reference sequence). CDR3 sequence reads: CASSLGQGNQPQHF. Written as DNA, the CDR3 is TGTGCCAGCAGCTTAGGGCAGGGCAATCAGCCCCAGCATTTT.

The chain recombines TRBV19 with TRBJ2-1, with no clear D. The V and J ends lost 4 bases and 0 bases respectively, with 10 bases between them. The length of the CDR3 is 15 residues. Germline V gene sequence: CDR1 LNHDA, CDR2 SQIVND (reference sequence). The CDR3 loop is CASSTARSSYNEQFF. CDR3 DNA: TGTGCCAGTAGTACCGCGAGGAGCTCCTACAATGAGCAGTTCTTC.

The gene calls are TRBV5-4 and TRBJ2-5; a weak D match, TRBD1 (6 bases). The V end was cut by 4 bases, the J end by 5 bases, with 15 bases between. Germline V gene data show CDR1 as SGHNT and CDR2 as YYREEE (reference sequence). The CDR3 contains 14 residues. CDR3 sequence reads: CASSLGQIFETQYF. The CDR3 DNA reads TGTGCCAGCAGCCTCGGACAGATATTCGAGACCCAGTACTTC.

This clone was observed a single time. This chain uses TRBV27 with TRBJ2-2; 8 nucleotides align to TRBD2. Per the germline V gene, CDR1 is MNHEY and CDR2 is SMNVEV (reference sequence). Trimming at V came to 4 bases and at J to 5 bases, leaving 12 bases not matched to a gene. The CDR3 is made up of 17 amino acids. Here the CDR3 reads CASSSTSGGPWTGELFF. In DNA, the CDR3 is TGTGCCAGCAGTTCGACGTCGGGGGGGCCTTGGACCGGGGAGCTGTTTTTT.

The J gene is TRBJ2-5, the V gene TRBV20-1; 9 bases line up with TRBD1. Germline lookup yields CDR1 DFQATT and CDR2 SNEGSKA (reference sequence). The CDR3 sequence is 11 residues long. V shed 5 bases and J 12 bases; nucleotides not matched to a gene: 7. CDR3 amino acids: CSARTGGMEYF. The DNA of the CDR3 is TGCAGTGCTCGTACAGGGGGCATGGAGTACTTC.

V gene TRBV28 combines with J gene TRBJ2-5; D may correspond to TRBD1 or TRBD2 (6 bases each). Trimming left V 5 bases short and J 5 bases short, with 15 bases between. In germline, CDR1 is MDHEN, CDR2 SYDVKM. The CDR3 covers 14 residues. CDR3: CASSPLGGPETQYF. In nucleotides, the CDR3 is TGTGCCAGCAGTCCCTTGGGGGGCCCGGAGACCCAGTACTTC.

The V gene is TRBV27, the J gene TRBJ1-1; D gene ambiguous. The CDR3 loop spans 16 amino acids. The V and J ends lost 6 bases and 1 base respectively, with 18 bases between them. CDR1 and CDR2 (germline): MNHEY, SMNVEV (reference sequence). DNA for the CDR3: TGTGCCAGCAGACCCATACAGAACCCTTCGAACACTGAAGCTTTCTTT. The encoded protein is CASRPIQNPSNTEAFF.

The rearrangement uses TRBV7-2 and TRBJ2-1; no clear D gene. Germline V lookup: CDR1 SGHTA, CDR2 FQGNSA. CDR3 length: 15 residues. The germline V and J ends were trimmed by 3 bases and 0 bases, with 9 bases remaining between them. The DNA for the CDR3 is TGTGCCAGCAGCTTGCCGAGACGCTCCTACAATGAGCAGTTCTTC. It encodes CASSLPRRSYNEQFF.

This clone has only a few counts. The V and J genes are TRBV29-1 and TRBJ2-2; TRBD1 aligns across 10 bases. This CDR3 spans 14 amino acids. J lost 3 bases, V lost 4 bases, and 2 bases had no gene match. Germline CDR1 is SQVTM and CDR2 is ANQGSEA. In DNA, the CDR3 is TGCAGCGTTGGGGACAGGGGATACACCGGGGAGCTGTTTTTT. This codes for CSVGDRGYTGELFF.